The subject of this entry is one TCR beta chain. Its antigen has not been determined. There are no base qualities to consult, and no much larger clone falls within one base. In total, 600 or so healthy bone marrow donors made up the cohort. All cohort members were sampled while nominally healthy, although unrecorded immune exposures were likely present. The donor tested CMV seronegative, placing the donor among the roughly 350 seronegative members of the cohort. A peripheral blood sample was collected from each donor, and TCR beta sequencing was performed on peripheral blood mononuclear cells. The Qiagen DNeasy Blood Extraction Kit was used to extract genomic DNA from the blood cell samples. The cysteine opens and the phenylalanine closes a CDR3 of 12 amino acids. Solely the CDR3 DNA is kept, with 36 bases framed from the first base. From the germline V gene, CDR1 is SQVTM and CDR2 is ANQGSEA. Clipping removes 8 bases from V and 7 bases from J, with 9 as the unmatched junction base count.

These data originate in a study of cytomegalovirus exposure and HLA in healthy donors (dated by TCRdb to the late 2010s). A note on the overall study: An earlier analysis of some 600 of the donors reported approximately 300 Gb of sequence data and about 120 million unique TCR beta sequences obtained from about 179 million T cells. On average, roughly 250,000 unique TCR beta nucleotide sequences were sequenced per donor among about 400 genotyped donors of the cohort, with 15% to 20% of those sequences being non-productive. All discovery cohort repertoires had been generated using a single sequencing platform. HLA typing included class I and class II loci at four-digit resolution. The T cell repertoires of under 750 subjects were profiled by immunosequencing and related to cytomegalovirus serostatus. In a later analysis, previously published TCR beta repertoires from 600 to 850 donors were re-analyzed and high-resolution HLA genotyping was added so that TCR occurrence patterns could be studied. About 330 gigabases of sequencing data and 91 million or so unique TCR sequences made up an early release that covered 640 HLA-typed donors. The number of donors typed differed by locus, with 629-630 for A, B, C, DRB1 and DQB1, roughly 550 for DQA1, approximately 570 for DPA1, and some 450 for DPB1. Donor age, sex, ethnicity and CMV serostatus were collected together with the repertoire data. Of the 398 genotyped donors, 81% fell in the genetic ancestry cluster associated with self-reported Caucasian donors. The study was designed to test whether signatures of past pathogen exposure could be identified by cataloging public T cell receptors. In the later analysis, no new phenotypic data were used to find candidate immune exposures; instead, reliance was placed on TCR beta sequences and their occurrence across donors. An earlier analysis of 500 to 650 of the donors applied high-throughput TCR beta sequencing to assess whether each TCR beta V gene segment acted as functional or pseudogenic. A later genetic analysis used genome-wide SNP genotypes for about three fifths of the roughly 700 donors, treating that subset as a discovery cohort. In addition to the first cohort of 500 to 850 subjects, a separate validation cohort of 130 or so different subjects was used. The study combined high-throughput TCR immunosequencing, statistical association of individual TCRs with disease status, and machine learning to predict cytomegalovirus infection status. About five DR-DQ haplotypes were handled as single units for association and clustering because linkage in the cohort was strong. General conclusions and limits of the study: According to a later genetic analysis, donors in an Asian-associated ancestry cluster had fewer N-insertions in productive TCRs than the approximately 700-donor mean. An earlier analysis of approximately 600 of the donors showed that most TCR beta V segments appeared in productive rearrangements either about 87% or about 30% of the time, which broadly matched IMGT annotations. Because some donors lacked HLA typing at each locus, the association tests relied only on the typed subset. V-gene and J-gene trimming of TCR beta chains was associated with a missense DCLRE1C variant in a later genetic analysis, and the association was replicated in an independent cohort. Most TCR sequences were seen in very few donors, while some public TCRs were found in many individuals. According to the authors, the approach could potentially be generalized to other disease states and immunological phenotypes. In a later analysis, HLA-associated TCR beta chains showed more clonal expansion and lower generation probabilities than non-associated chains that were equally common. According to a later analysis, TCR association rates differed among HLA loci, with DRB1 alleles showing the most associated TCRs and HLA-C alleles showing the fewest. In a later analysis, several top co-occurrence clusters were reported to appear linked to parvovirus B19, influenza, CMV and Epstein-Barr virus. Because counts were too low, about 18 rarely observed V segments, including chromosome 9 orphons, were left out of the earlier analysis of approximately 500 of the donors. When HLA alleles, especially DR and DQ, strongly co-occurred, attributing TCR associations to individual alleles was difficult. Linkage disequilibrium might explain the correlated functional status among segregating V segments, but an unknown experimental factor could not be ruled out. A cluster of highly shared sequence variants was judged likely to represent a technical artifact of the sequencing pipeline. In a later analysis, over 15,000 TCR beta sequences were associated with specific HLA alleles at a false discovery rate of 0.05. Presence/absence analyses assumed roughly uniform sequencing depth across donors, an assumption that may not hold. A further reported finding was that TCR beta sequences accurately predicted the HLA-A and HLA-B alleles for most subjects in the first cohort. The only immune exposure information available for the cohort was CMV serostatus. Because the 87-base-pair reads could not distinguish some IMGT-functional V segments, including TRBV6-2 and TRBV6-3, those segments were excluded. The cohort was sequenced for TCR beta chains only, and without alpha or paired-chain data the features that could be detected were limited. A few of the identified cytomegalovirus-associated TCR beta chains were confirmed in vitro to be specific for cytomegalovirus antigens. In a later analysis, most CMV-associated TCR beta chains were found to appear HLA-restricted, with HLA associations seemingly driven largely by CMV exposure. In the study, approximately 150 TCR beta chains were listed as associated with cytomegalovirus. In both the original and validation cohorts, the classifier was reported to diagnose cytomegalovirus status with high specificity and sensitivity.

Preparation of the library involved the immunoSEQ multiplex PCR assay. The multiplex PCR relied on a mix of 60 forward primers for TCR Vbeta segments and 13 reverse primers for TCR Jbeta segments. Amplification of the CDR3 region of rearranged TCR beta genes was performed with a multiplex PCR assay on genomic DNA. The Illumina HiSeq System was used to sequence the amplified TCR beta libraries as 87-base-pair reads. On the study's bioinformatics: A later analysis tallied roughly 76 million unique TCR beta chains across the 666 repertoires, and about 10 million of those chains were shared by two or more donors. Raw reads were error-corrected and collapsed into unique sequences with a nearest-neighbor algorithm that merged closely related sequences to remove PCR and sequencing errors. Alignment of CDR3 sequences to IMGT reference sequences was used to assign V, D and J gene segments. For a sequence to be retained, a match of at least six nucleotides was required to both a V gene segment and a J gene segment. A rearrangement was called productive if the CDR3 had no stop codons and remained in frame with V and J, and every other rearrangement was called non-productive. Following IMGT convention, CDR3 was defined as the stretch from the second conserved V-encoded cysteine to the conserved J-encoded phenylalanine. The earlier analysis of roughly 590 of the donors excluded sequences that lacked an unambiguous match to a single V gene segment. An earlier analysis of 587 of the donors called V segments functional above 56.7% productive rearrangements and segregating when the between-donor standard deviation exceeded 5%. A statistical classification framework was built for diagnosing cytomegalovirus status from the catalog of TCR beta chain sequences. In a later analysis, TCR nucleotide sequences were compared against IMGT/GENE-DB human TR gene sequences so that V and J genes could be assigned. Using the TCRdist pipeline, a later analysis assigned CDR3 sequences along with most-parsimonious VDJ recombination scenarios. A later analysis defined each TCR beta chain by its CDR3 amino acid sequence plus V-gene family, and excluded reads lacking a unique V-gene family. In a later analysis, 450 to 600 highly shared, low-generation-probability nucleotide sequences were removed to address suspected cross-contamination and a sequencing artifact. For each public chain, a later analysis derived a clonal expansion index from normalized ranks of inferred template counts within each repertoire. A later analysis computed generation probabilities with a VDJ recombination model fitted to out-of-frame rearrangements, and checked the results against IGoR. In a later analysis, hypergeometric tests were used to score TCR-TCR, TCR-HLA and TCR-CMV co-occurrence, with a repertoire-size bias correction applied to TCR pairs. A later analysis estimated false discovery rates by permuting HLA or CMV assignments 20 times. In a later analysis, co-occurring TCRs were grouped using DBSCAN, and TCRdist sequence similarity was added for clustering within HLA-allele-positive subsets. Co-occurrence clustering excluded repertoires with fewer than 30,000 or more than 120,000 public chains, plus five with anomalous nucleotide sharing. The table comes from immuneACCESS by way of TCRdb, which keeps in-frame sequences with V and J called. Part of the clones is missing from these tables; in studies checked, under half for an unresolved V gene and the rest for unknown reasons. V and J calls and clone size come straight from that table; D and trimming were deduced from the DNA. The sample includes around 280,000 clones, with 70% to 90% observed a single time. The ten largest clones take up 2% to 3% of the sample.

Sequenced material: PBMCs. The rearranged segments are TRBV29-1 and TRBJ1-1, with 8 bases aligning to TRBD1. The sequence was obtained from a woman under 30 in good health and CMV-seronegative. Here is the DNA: TGCAGCTCCAGATCAGGGGGCGTTGAAGCTTTCTTT. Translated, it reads CSSRSGGVEAFF.